Following are 20 T cell receptor beta chains from one sample sequenced in a study of cytomegalovirus exposure and HLA in healthy donors. Amplification used 60 Vbeta primers and 13 Jbeta primers. TCRdb keeps only in-frame clones here, not all; method: immunoSEQ multiplex PCR. The table has about 170,000 clones, over 75% seen once; the top ten hold just under 6.5%. Specimen: PBMCs. The receptors were sampled from a man between 40 and 49 years old in good health and CMV-seropositive.

The gene calls are TRBV4-1 and TRBJ2-1; D call uncertain. Germline V gene data show CDR1 as MGHRA and CDR2 as YSYEKL. The V gene lost 1 base and the J gene lost 5 bases, with 9 bases spanning the gap. This CDR3 has 14 amino acids. CDR3 sequence (DNA): TGCGCCAGCAGCCAAGTCCAGGTTGACAATGAGCAGTTCTTC. This encodes CASSQVQVDNEQFF.

The CDR3, as DNA: TGTGCCAGCTCTCCTACAATGAGCGGAGAGACCCAGTACTTC. Translating it yields CASSPTMSGETQYF. The V call is TRBV18, the J call TRBJ2-5, with D perhaps TRBD2 (5 bases). CDR3 length equals 14 residues. Germline CDR1 reads KGHSH; CDR2 reads LQKENI. V lost 6 bases and J lost 4, with 15 bases in between.

This chain uses TRBV5-1 with TRBJ2-5; 7 bases fit TRBD1. The DNA end lines up better with TRBJ2-7; the J call may be wrong. Germline V CDR1 and CDR2: SGHRS, YFSETQ. There are 13 residues in the CDR3. The chain's CDR3 is CASSPGQSYEQYF. DNA of the CDR3: TGCGCCAGCAGCCCGGGACAGTCCTACGAGCAGTACTTC.

The chain links TRBV6-1 to TRBJ2-1; 10 positions match TRBD2. V was clipped by 6 bases and J by 3 bases; unmatched bases: 5. This CDR3 spans 15 amino acids. CDR1 MNHNS and CDR2 SASEGT come from the germline V gene. The CDR3 DNA is TGTGCCAGCAGGAATAGCGGGAGGCGCTACAATGAGCAGTTCTTC. Protein: CASRNSGRRYNEQFF.

This sequence joins TRBV15 and TRBJ1-4; TRBD1 matches 9 bases. Germline V gives CDR1 LNHNV, CDR2 YYDKDF (reference sequence). The CDR3 consists of 19 residues. V was clipped by 4 bases and J by 7 bases; unmatched bases: 19. CDR3 loop: CATSTSWGYEGTGSEKLFF. The CDR3 DNA follows: TGTGCCACCAGCACGTCATGGGGTTACGAGGGGACAGGGTCTGAAAAACTGTTTTTT.

This sequence joins TRBV6-1 and TRBJ1-2; 7 nucleotides line up with TRBD1. Trimming cost V 6 bases and J 5 bases; bases outside gene matches: 3. Germline V CDR1 and CDR2: MNHNS, SASEGT. This CDR3 is 12 amino acids long. The CDR3, as DNA: TGTGCCAGCAGAGGGGACAGTTATGGCTACACCTTC. This codes for CASRGDSYGYTF.

This chain links TRBV6-5 with TRBJ2-7, with 7 bases aligning to TRBD1. This CDR3 contains 14 residues. After removal of 6 bases from V and 0 bases from J, the junction contained 5 bases not matched to a gene. Looked up from germline, CDR1 is MNHEY and CDR2 is SVGAGI. CDR3 sequence: CASSPTGYSYEQYF. CDR3 coding DNA: TGTGCCAGCAGCCCGACAGGGTACTCCTACGAGCAGTACTTC.

This chain joins TRBV5-1 and TRBJ1-1; 9 bases are a match to TRBD1. The CDR3 sequence is 13 residues long. The V gene end was trimmed by 7 bases and the J gene end by 4 bases; junction bases not matched to a gene: 5. Germline CDR1 SGHRS, CDR2 YFSETQ. CDR3 amino acids: CASRDREATEAFF. CDR3 sequence (DNA): TGCGCCAGCCGGGACAGGGAGGCCACTGAAGCTTTCTTT.

V gene TRBV7-9 combines with J gene TRBJ2-7; 7 bases fit TRBD2. The CDR3 runs 13 residues. Looked up from germline, CDR1 is SEHNR and CDR2 is FQNEAQ (reference sequence). J lost 6 bases, V lost 1 base, and 3 bases had no gene match. The CDR3 region is CASSLVTSAEQYF. Here the CDR3 DNA reads TGTGCCAGCAGCTTAGTTACTAGCGCCGAGCAGTACTTC.

The chain combines TRBV4-1 with TRBJ2-7; 7 positions agree with TRBD2. The CDR3 totals 14 residues. V gave up 4 bases and J gave up 4 bases; unmatched junction bases: 7. Per germline, CDR1 MGHRA and CDR2 YSYEKL. The CDR3 here is CASSPSGNGYEQYF. In nucleotides, the CDR3 is TGCGCCAGCAGCCCGAGCGGGAATGGTTACGAGCAGTACTTC.

Details on this clone: Other DNA sequences from this sample encode an identical CDR3 as well. This chain uses TRBV28 with TRBJ1-5; TRBD1 agrees at 8 bases. CDR1 MDHEN and CDR2 SYDVKM come from the germline V gene. V shed 9 bases and J 6 bases; nucleotides not matched to a gene: 4. This CDR3 spans 12 amino acids. Here the CDR3 reads CASSTGGQPQHF. The CDR3 DNA follows: TGTGCCAGTTCAACAGGGGGTCAGCCCCAGCATTTT.

The chain links TRBV27 to TRBJ2-1; the match to TRBD2 covers 8 bases. Trimming removed 7 bases from V and 0 bases from J; junction bases left unmatched: 11. CDR1 is MNHEY, CDR2 SMNVEV, per germline (reference sequence). This CDR3 spans 17 amino acids. The CDR3 here is CASTRGAGGRSYNEQFF. The CDR3 DNA is TGTGCCAGCACCCGTGGGGCGGGAGGCCGCTCCTACAATGAGCAGTTCTTC.

The J gene is TRBJ2-7, the V gene TRBV5-6, with TRBD2 identical over 8 bases. This CDR3 has 14 residues. In germline, CDR1 is SGHDT, CDR2 YYEEEE. V lost 4 bases to trimming and J lost 2 bases; unmatched junction nucleotides: 5. CDR3 in amino acids: CASSGSGVTYEQYF. The CDR3 nucleotides are TGTGCCAGCAGCGGTAGCGGGGTTACCTACGAGCAGTACTTC.

This clone has more than one count but fewer than ten. J is TRBJ1-5 and V is TRBV5-4; no reliable D call. Germline CDR1 and CDR2: SGHNT and YYREEE (reference sequence). V dropped 0 bases and J dropped 5 bases, with 6 bases sitting between them. This CDR3 region has 13 residues. The CDR3 protein is CASSLGADQPQHF. Written as DNA, the CDR3 is TGTGCCAGCAGCTTGGGGGCCGATCAGCCCCAGCATTTT.

The chain has TRBV5-1 and TRBJ2-1, with 9 bases lining up with TRBD2. Germline assignment: CDR1 SGHRS and CDR2 YFSETQ. V shed 0 bases and J 10 bases; nucleotides not matched to a gene: 11. This CDR3 region has 16 residues. The CDR3 region has the DNA TGCGCCAGCAGCTTGGCCGTGACTAGCGGAGTAAAAGAGCAGTTCTTC. Protein: CASSLAVTSGVKEQFF.

The CDR3 bases are TGTGCCAGCAGTTCTCTAATAAATGAGCAGTTCTTC. This codes for CASSSLINEQFF. The rearrangement uses TRBV27 and TRBJ2-1; D not certain. Germline values: CDR1 MNHEY, CDR2 SMNVEV (reference sequence). This CDR3 has 12 amino acids. Between the trimmed V and J ends, which lost 4 bases and 7 bases, there was a span of 8 bases.

Remarks on this clone: Germline is not matched at one junction end, which may reflect a read error. This chain uses TRBV30 with TRBJ2-2; 8 bases line up with TRBD1. CDR3 size: 14 residues. CDR1 and CDR2 from the germline V gene are GTSNPN and SVGIG (reference sequence). The CDR3 region is CAWRAGGYTGEPFF. The CDR3 DNA reads TGTGCCTGGAGGGCAGGGGGCTACACCGGGGAGCCGTTTTTT. The entire variable domain, with the rest obtained from reference TRBV30 and TRBJ2-2, is as follows: SQTIHQWPATLVQPVGSPLSLECTVEGTSNPNLYWYRQAAGRGLQLLFYSVGIGQISSEVPQNLSASRPQDRQFILSSKKLLLSDSGFYLCAWRAGGYTGEPFFGEGSRLTVL.

The sample holds a few counts of this clone. The chain carries TRBV7-9 and TRBJ2-5, with 10 bases lining up with TRBD1. This CDR3 is 13 amino acids long. Per germline, CDR1 SEHNR and CDR2 FQNEAQ (reference sequence). V gave up 5 bases and J gave up 7 bases; unmatched junction bases: 4. The CDR3 loop is CASSTRTGGTQYF. The DNA of the CDR3 is TGTGCCAGCAGCACCAGGACAGGGGGGACCCAGTACTTC.

This clone was seen a few times. The chain is built from TRBV11-3 and TRBJ2-1; 8 nucleotides match TRBD2. The V gene end was trimmed by 5 bases and the J gene end by 5 bases; junction bases not matched to a gene: 11. Germline assignment: CDR1 SGHNT and CDR2 YENEEA. The CDR3 runs to 16 residues. The CDR3 bases are TGTGCCAGCAGCCGATGGGGCGGGAGGACCCACAATGAGCAGTTCTTC. It translates to CASSRWGGRTHNEQFF.

J is TRBJ2-1 and V is TRBV27, with 8 bases aligning to TRBD2. Germline-derived CDR1 and CDR2 are MNHEY and SMNVEV (reference sequence). Trimming removed 2 bases from V and 7 bases from J; junction bases left unmatched: 22. CDR3 length: 20 amino acids. DNA of the CDR3: TGTGCCAGCAGTTTAATTGGGCCGGGGGTAGCGGGGAGGGGGGGGAATGAGCAGTTCTTC. It translates to CASSLIGPGVAGRGGNEQFF.